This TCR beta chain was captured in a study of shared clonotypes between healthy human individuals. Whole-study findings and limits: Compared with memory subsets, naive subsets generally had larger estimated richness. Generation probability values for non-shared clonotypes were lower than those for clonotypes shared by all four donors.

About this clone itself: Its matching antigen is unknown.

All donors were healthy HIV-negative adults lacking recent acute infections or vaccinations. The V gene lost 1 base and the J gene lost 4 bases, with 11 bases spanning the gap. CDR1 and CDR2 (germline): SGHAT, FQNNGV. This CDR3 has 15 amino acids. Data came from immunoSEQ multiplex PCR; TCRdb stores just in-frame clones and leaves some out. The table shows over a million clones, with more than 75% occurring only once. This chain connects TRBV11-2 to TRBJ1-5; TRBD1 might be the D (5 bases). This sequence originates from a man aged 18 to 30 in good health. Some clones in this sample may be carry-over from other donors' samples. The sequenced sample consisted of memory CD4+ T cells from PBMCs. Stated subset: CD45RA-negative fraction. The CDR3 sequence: CASSLGPGGNQPQHF. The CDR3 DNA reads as TGTGCCAGCAGCTTAGGCCCGGGGGGGAATCAGCCCCAGCATTTT.